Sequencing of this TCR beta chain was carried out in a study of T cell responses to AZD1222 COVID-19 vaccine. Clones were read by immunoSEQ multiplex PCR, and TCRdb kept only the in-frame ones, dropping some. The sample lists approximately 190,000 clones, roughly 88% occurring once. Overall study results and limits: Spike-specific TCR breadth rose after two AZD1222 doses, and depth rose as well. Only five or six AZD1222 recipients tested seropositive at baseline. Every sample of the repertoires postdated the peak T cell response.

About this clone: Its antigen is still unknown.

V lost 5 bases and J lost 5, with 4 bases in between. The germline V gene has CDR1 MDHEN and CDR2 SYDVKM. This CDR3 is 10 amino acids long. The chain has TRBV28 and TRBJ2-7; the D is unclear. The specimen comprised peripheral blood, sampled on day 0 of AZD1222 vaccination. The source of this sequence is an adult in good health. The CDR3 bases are TGTGCCAGCAGTATCAACGAGCAGTACTTC. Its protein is CASSINEQYF.